What follows is one TCR beta chain and its context. Its recognized antigen is unknown. One base away there is no much larger clone; base qualities are not given. The data originate from a study of graft-versus-host responses after intestinal transplantation (dated by TCRdb to the early 2020s). Broadly, across the study: The transplants that recipients received were multivisceral, liver-intestinal, or isolated intestinal. All recipients received anti-thymocyte globulin induction followed by maintenance tacrolimus and steroids for about three years. After intestinal transplantation, graft-versus-host and host-versus-graft alloreactive T cell clones were followed in the graft, circulation and bone marrow using bulk TCR-beta CDR3 sequencing. Alloreactive clones were identified by sequencing pre-transplant mixed lymphocyte reaction products and comparing these products with unstimulated pre-transplant donor and recipient T cells. The cohort enrolled fewer than 25 intestinal transplant recipients including one retransplant, and a few patients lacking pretransplant specimens were excluded. A peak of at least 4% donor T cells among recipient peripheral blood mononuclear cells was the definition used for donor T cell macrochimerism. Instead of going to the commercial service, samples from a few later patients were sequenced in-house on an Illumina MiSeq and processed with MiXCR. The paper as a whole reports these results and caveats: In patients with donor T cell macrochimerism, the allografts had high GvH to HvG T cell clonal ratios. Early after transplant, peak levels of circulating GvH clones were found to be associated with declines in HvG clones. GvH clones were detected in recipient bone marrow, and some appeared earlier in ileal mucosa or blood, consistent with an intestinal mucosal origin. The relatively low number and heterogeneity of intestinal transplant patients limited the conclusions.

The time point label here, explained by the study, means: cells obtained before transplantation from donor or recipient. CD3+CD4+ and CD3+CD8+ populations were FACS-sorted from unstimulated pre-transplant donor and recipient cells taken from spleen or lymph nodes. The library was built by means of the immunoSEQ multiplex PCR assay. For most patients, genomic DNA was isolated with the Qiagen DNeasy Blood and Tissue Kit and shipped frozen to Adaptive Biotechnologies for TCR sequencing. For most patients, high-throughput TCR-beta CDR3 sequencing of genomic DNA was performed by Adaptive Biotechnologies. The source study handled its data this way. Adaptive's ImmunoSEQ software supplied the TCR sequencing data for 15 to 20 patients, while MiXCR and VDJtools were used to process a few other patients. To correct CD4 versus CD8 sorting errors, sequences present in both subsets at a frequency ratio below 5:1 were removed. CDR3 nucleotide sequences shared by donor and recipient were removed because the origin of these sequences could not be assigned. To be classed as alloreactive, a clone needed at least 2-fold expansion over unstimulated cells and a minimum CFSE-low frequency of 0.002% (template counts) or 0.001% (read counts). Mappable clones were those detected in sequenced pre-transplant spleen, lymph node, or MLR CFSE-low populations of the donor or recipient. Cumulative frequency of alloreactive clones was calculated as a percentage of all sequences weighted by copy number. TCRdb mirrors the immuneACCESS table, restricted to in-frame sequences. Some clones are absent from its copies; in checked studies, under half trace to an unresolved V gene, and the reason for the others is unknown. V, J and clone size were drawn from that table, and D and trimming were deduced from the DNA. Here the sample has about 100,000 clones; roughly 90% occur a single time. Approximately 0.97% of the sample comes from the top ten.

The sequence came from a human donor who received an intestinal transplant. The input for sequencing was unstimulated CD4+ T cells sorted from spleen or lymph node cells, taken before intestinal transplant.

The DNA is TGTGCCAGCAGCACTCGAACACTCTGGGGCACAGATACGCAGTATTTT. This sequence encodes CASSTRTLWGTDTQYF. Recombination joined TRBV7-9 with TRBJ2-3; the D gene assignment is ambiguous. From its cysteine to its phenylalanine, the CDR3 spans 16 amino acids. The sequence is cut down to CDR3 DNA, 48 bases in frame from base 1. Deletion took 5 bases off V and 1 base off J, with a span of 16 bases between the germline ends. CDR1 and CDR2 were assigned from the germline V gene (reference sequence) as SEHNR and FQNEAQ.